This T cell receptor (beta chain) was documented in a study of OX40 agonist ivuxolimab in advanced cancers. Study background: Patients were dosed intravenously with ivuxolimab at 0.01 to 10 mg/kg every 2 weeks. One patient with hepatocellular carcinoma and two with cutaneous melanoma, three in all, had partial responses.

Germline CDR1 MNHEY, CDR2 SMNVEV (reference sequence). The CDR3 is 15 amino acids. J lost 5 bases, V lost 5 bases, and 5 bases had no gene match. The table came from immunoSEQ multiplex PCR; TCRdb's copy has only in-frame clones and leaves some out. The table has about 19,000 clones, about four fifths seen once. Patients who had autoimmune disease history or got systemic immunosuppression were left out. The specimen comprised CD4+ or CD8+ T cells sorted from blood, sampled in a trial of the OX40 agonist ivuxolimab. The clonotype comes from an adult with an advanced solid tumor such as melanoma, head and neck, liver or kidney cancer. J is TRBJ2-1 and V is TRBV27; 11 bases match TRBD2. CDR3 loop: CASSAIAGGHNEQFF. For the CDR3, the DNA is TGTGCCAGCAGTGCCATAGCGGGGGGGCACAATGAGCAGTTCTTC.